This T cell receptor (beta chain) emerged from a study of CD8+ T cells in alopecia areata. Points from the study as a whole: In lesional scalp, particularly from alopecia totalis/universalis, clonality was higher than in normal scalp. Against the mouse data, patients shared TCRs less clearly, possibly for HLA reasons.

The CDR3 is 15 residues long. Trimming cost V 2 bases and J 1 base, with 8 bases left between them. CDR1 is SGHVS, CDR2 FQNEAQ, per germline. Isolated RNA was reverse transcribed into cDNA used as the sequencing template. The method was immunoSEQ multiplex PCR; TCRdb's version includes in-frame clones alone and lacks a portion of them. The repertoire holds 110,000 to 150,000 clones, with more than 55% as singletons. With regard to this clone: Its target is not known.

Sorting of CD4+ and CD8+ T cells was performed on PBMCs. This clonotype originated in a human donor in good health. This chain uses TRBV7-8 with TRBJ2-2, with D perhaps matching TRBD1 (5 bases). Sequencing input: CD8+ T cells sorted from blood. The CDR3 region is CASSLRQQNTGELFF. As DNA, the CDR3 is TGTGCCAGCAGCTTACGACAGCAGAACACCGGGGAGCTGTTTTTT.